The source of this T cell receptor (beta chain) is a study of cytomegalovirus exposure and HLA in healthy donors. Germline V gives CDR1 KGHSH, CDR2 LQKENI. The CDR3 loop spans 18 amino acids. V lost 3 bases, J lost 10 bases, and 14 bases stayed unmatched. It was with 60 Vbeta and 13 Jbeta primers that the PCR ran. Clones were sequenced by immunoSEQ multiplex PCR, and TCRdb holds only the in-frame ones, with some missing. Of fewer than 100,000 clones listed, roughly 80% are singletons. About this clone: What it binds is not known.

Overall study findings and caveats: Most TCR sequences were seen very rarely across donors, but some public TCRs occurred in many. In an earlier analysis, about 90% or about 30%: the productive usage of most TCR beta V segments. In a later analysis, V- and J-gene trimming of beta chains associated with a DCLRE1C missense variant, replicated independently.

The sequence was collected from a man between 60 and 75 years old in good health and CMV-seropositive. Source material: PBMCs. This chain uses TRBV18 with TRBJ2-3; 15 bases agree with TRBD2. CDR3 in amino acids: CASSPAPGLAGGPGSQYF. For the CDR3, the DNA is TGTGCCAGCTCACCGGCCCCCGGACTAGCGGGGGGGCCAGGGTCGCAGTATTTT.